The 16 T cell receptor beta chains below come from one sample, sequenced in a study of regulatory T cells in long-lasting Graves disease (dated by TCRdb to the early 2020s). Receptor amplification or capture employed multiplex PCR. Sequenced using an Illumina HiSeq 4000. TCR beta libraries were built with iRepertoire HTBI primers and Arm-PCR amplification of CDR3 regions. In TCRdb, the public reads were trimmed at Q25 with fastp and aligned with MiXCR, with productive beta chains retained. All rows with the same CDR3 protein become a single entry with the most common DNA and genes. This sample has roughly 400,000 distinct CDR3 sequences in its table, and 20% to 25% of those were observed once. Roughly an eighth of the sample is in the top ten clones. The time point label on this specimen signifies: persistent/refractory GD, antithyroid drugs over 5 years with positive TRAb. For both TCR sequencing and RNA sequencing, RNA was extracted from PBMCs in TRIzol.

The starting material was peripheral blood mononuclear cells (PBMCs), obtained when the disease was refractory, from a patient treated with antithyroid drugs. These receptors were collected from a female donor with Graves disease.

This sequence joins TRBV11-2 and TRBJ2-7; 7 nucleotides line up with TRBD2. In germline, CDR1 is SGHAT, CDR2 FQNNGV. The CDR3 covers 15 residues. The J segment lost 3 bases and the V segment lost 5 bases, leaving 10 bases of the junction unmatched. The CDR3 DNA follows: TGTGCCAGCAGCCCCGCAGGGAGCGGGGTCTACGAGCAGTACTTC. The encoded protein is CASSPAGSGVYEQYF.

As regards this clonotype: A much larger clone differs by one base, so this may be a read error. This rearrangement joins TRBV12-3 or TRBV12-4 to TRBJ1-1, with a weak D call TRBD1 (6 bases). This CDR3 has 14 amino acids. Trimming removed 2 bases at V and 4 bases at J, with 11 bases between. CDR3 amino acids: CASSLSHRATEAFF. CDR3 coding DNA: TGTGCCAGCAGTTTAAGTCACAGGGCCACTGAAGCTTTCTTT.

This clonotype was seen repeatedly, ten times or more. The chain has TRBV27 and TRBJ2-5, with TRBD2 matching 11 bases. The CDR3 is 16 amino acids. Germline V lookup: CDR1 MNHEY, CDR2 SMNVEV (reference sequence). The V gene end was trimmed by 0 bases and the J gene end by 4 bases; junction bases not matched to a gene: 4. The CDR3 nucleotides are TGTGCCAGCAGTTTATCGTTTAGCGGGGGGGGAGAGACCCAGTACTTC. It translates to CASSLSFSGGGETQYF.

The chain links TRBV3-1 to TRBJ2-3; the D is unclear. The CDR3 sequence is 14 residues long. CDR1 and CDR2 (germline): LGHDT, YNNKEL (reference sequence). Deletions cut 0 bases from V and 3 bases from J, with 7 bases between. The CDR3 sequence: CASSQEWDTDTQYF. CDR3 in DNA: TGTGCCAGCAGCCAAGAGTGGGATACAGATACGCAGTATTTT.

V and J are TRBV20-1 and TRBJ2-7; D is unresolved. Per the germline V gene, CDR1 is DFQATT and CDR2 is SNEGSKA (reference sequence). The CDR3 extends over 18 amino acids. With 6 bases removed from V and 0 bases from J, the gap between germline ends came to 27 bases. The CDR3 DNA sequence: TGCAGTGCAAGACTCGTCGTCGGCGGAGACTGGAGCTCCTACGAGCAGTACTTC. It yields the protein CSARLVVGGDWSSYEQYF.

Concerning this clonotype itself: This may come from a read error, since a much larger clone is one base off. The chain recombines TRBV12-3 or TRBV12-4 with TRBJ2-2; 11 bases are shared with TRBD2. V lost 4 bases and J lost 0; bases outside the gene matches: 10. The CDR3 is 19 amino acids. CDR3 amino acids: CASSSQLRTSGPNTGELFF. The CDR3, as DNA: TGTGCCAGCAGTTCCCAGCTCCGGACTAGCGGGCCGAACACCGGGGAGCTGTTTTTT.

Comments on this clonotype: With a much larger clone just one base away, this may be a read error. The genes are TRBV2 and TRBJ2-1, with TRBD1 matching 8 bases. The CDR3 consists of 15 residues. The V gene end was trimmed by 8 bases and the J gene end by 9 bases; junction bases not matched to a gene: 15. Germline lookup yields CDR1 SNHLY and CDR2 FYNNEI. The CDR3 DNA sequence: TGTGCCAGCGCCCCTGGACAGGGATGGGTCAGTGAGCAGTTCTTC. Protein: CASAPGQGWVSEQFF.

This clonotype was seen ten or more times. The V call is TRBV28, the J call TRBJ2-6; D is unresolved. Germline CDR1 MDHEN, CDR2 SYDVKM. This CDR3 is built from 18 residues. The V gene lost 4 bases and the J gene lost 0 bases, with 16 bases spanning the gap. For the CDR3, the DNA is TGTGCCAGCAGTTCGTGGGATCCCCGGAGCTCTGGGGCCAACGTCCTGACTTTC. It translates to CASSSWDPRSSGANVLTF.

This chain uses TRBV28 with TRBJ2-7, with D unclear. The germline V gene encodes CDR1 MDHEN and CDR2 SYDVKM. The germline V and J ends were trimmed by 2 bases and 5 bases, with 7 bases remaining between them. The length of the CDR3 is 12 residues. CDR3: CASSLVRNEQYF. DNA for the CDR3: TGTGCCAGCAGTTTAGTTAGAAACGAGCAGTACTTC.

The chain recombines TRBV20-1 with TRBJ2-1; 7 bases are shared with TRBD2. This CDR3 has 15 amino acids. Germline V gene lookup returns CDR1 DFQATT and CDR2 SNEGSKA (reference sequence). V dropped 1 base and J dropped 1; count of bases not matched to a gene: 4. The CDR3 sequence is CSARVASGSYNEQFF. CDR3 coding DNA: TGCAGTGCTAGAGTGGCTAGCGGATCCTACAATGAGCAGTTCTTC.

This clonotype appeared many times. The chain recombines TRBV7-8 with TRBJ2-7; tentative D call: TRBD2 (6 bases). Looked up from germline, CDR1 is SGHVS and CDR2 is FQNEAQ. The CDR3 loop spans 13 amino acids. Trimming removed 2 bases from V and 4 bases from J, with 9 bases in between. The CDR3 DNA reads as TGTGCCAGCAGCTTATCCGCGGGGTACGAGCAGTACTTC. It codes for CASSLSAGYEQYF.

This chain joins TRBV11-2 and TRBJ1-5, with no clear D. CDR3 length equals 15 residues. CDR1 and CDR2 (germline): SGHAT, FQNNGV. Trimming removed 1 base from V and 9 bases from J, with 16 bases in between. CDR3 residues: CASSLGLEPRGPQHF. The DNA of the CDR3 is TGTGCCAGCAGCTTAGGTCTAGAACCACGTGGGCCCCAGCATTTT.

The V call is TRBV13, the J call TRBJ1-2, with D hard to call. Germline V gene sequence: CDR1 PRHDT, CDR2 FYEKMQ (reference sequence). The ends were cut back, 4 bases at V and 8 bases at J, with 26 bases in the middle. This CDR3 region has 17 residues. CDR3 nucleotide sequence: TGTGCCAGCAGCTCCTCAAGGGAACGTTTATTTCTCGCGGGCTACACCTTC. Its translation is CASSSSRERLFLAGYTF. The full variable domain, completed using reference TRBV13 and TRBJ1-2, is AAGVIQSPRHLIKEKRETATLKCYPIPRHDTVYWYQQGPGQDPQFLISFYEKMQSDKGSIPDRFSAQQFSDYHSELNMSSLELGDSALYFCASSSSRERLFLAGYTFGSGTRLTVV.

This clonotype was observed a few times. V is TRBV20-1 and J is TRBJ2-2; D is ambiguous. V lost 5 bases and J 6 bases, leaving 16 bases between the germline ends. This CDR3 is built from 14 residues. Germline-derived CDR1 and CDR2 are DFQATT and SNEGSKA (reference sequence). CDR3 amino acids: CSAGPPTGAGELFF. In nucleotides, the CDR3 is TGCAGTGCTGGCCCCCCCACGGGCGCCGGGGAGCTGTTTTTT.

V and J are TRBV29-1 and TRBJ1-4, with 9 positions matching TRBD1. This CDR3 comprises 12 residues. V was clipped by 8 bases and J by 6 bases; unmatched bases: 4. The V gene's germline CDR1 is SQVTM and CDR2 ANQGSEA. CDR3 loop: CSSQGADEKLFF. CDR3 coding DNA: TGCAGCTCACAGGGGGCGGATGAAAAACTGTTTTTT.

The chain is built from TRBV10-3 and TRBJ2-2; tentatively, D is TRBD2 (5 bases). From germline, CDR1 is ENHRY and CDR2 SYGVKD. The V and J ends lost 2 bases and 5 bases respectively, with 15 bases between them. The CDR3 is 16 amino acids. CDR3 residues: CAISEPLGEGTGELFF. CDR3 DNA: TGTGCCATCAGTGAGCCGCTGGGCGAGGGTACCGGGGAGCTGTTTTTT.